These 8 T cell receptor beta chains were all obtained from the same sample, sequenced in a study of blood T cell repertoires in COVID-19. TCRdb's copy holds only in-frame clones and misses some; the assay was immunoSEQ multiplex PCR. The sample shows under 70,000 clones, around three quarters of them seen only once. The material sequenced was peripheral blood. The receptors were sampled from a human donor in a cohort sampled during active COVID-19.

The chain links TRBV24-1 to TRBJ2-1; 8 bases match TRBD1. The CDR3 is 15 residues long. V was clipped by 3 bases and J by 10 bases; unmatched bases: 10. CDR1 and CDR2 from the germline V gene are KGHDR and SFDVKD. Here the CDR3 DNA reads TGTGCCACCAGTGATGTCGGCAGGGGGCCAGTGGAGCAGTTCTTC. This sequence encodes CATSDVGRGPVEQFF.

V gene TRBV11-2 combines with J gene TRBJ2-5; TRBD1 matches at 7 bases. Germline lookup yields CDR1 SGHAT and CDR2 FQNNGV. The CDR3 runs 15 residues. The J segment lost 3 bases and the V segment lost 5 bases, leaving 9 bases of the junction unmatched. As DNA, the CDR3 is TGTGCCAGCAGCGTCAGAGGGGGCCCAGAAGAGACCCAGTACTTC. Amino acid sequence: CASSVRGGPEETQYF.

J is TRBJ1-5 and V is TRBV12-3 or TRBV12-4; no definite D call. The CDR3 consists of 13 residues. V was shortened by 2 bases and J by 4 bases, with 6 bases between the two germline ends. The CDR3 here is CASSLSPNQPQHF. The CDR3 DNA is TGTGCCAGCAGTTTATCCCCGAATCAGCCCCAGCATTTT.

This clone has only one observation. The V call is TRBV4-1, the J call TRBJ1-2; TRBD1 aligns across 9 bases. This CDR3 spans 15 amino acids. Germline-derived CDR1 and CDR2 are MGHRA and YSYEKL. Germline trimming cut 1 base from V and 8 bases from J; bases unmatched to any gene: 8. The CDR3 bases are TGCGCCAGCAGCCAAGTCGGGACAGGGATGATCGGCTACACCTTC. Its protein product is CASSQVGTGMIGYTF.

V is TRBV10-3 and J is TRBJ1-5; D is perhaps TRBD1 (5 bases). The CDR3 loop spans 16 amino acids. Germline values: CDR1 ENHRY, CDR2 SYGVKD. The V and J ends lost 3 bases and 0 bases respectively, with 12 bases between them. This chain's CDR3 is CAISEHQGGSNQPQHF. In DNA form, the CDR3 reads TGTGCCATCAGTGAACACCAGGGAGGTAGCAATCAGCCCCAGCATTTT.

CDR3 in amino acids: CASSSAEASGRREQYF. In DNA, the CDR3 is TGTGCCAGCAGTTCCGCGGAGGCTAGCGGGAGACGCGAGCAGTACTTC. V usage is TRBV6-2 or TRBV6-3 and J usage is TRBJ2-7, with 10 nucleotides matching TRBD2. This CDR3 has 16 residues. J lost 6 bases, V lost 4 bases, and 12 bases had no gene match. Germline V gene sequence: CDR1 MNHEY, CDR2 SVGEGT.

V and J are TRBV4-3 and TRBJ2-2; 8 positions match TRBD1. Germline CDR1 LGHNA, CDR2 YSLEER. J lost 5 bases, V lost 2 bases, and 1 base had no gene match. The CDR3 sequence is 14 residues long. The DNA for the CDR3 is TGCGCCAGCAGCCAATACAGGGGGACCGGGGAGCTGTTTTTT. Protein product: CASSQYRGTGELFF.

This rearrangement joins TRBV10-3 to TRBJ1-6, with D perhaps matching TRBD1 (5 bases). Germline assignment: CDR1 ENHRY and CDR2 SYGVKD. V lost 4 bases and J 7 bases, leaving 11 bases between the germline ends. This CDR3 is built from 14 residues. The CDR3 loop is CAISAQKGNSPLHF. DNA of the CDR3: TGTGCCATCAGTGCTCAGAAGGGGAATTCACCCCTCCACTTT.